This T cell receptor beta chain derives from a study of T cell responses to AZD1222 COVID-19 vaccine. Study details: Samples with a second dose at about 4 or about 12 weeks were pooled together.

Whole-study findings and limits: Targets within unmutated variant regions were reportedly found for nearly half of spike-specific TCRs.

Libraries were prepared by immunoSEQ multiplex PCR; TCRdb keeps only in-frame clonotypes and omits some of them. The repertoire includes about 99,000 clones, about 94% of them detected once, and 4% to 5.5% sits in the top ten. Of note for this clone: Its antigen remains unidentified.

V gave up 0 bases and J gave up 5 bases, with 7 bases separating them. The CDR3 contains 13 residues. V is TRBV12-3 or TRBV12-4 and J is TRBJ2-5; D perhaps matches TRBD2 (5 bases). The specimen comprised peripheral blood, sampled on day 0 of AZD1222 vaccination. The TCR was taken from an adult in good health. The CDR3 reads CASSLAGDETQYF. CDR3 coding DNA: TGTGCCAGCAGTTTAGCGGGAGATGAGACCCAGTACTTC.